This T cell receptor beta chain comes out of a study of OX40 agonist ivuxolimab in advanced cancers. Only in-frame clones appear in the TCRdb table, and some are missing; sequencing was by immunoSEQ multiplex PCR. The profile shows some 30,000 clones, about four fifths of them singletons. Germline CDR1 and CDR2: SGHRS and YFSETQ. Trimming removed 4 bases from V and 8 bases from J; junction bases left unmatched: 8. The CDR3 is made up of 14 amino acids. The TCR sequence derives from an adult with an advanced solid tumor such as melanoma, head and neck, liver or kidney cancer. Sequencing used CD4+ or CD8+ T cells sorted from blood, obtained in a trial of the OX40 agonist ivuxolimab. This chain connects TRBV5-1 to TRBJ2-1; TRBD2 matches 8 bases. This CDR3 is CASSQGLEFDEQFF. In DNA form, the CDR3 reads TGCGCCAGCAGCCAGGGACTAGAATTTGATGAGCAGTTCTTC.